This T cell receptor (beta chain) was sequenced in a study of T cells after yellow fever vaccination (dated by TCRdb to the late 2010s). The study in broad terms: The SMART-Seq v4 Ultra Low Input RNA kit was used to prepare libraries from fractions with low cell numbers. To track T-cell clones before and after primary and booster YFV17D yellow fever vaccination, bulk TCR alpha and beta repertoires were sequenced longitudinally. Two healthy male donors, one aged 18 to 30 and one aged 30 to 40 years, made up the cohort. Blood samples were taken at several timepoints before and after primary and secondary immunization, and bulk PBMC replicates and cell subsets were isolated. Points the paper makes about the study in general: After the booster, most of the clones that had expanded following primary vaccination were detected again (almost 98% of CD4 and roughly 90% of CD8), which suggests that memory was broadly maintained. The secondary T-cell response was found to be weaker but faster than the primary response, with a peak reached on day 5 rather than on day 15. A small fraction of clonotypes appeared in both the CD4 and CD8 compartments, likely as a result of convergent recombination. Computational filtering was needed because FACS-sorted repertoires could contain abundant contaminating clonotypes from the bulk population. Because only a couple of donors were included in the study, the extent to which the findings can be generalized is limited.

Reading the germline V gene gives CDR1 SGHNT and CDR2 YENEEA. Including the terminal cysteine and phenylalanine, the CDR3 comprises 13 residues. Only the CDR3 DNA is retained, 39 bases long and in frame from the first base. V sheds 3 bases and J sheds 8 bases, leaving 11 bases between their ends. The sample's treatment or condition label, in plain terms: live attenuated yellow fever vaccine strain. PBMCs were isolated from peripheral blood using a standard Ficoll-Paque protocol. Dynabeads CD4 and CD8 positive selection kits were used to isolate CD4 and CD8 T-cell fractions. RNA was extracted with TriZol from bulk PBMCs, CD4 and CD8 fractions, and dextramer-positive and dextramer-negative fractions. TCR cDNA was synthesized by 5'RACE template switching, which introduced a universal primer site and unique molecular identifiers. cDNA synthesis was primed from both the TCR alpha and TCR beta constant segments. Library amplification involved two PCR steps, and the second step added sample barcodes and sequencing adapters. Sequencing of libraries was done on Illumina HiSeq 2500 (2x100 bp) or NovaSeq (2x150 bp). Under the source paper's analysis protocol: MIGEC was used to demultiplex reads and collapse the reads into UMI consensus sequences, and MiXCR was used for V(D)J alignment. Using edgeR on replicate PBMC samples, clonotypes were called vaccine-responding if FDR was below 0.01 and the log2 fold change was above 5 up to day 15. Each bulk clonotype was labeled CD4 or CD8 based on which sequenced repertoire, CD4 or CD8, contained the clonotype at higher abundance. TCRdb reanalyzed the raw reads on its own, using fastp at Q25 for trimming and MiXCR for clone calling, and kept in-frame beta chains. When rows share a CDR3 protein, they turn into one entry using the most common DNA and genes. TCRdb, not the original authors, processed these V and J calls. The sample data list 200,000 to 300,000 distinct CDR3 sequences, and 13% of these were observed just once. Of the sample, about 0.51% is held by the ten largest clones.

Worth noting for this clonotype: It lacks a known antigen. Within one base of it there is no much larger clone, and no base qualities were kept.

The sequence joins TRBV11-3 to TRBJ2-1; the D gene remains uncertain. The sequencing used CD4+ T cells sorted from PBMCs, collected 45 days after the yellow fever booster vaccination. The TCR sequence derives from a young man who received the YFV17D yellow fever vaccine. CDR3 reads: CASSFINDHEQFF. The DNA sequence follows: TGTGCCAGCAGCTTCATAAACGATCATGAGCAGTTCTTC.